This entry lists 9 T cell receptor beta chains sequenced from one sample in a study of technical replicates of blood from four donors. The method was immunoSEQ multiplex PCR; TCRdb's version includes in-frame clones alone and lacks a portion of them. The repertoire holds 55,000 to 75,000 clones, with about 95% as singletons. The sample was PBMCs. The receptors were sampled from a human donor in good health. Some clones in this sample may be carry-over from other donors' samples.

V and J are TRBV15 and TRBJ2-3; no clear D gene. The CDR3 length is 15 residues. CDR1 and CDR2 (germline): LNHNV, YYDKDF (reference sequence). The V and J ends lost 0 bases and 2 bases respectively, with 9 bases between them. CDR3 sequence (DNA): TGTGCCACCAGCAGAGATGGGCTGATCACAGATACGCAGTATTTT. It translates to CATSRDGLITDTQYF.

V and J are TRBV15 and TRBJ2-1; D is uncertain. The CDR3 loop spans 15 amino acids. CDR1 is LNHNV and CDR2 is YYDKDF in the germline V gene (reference sequence). The germline V and J ends were trimmed by 0 bases and 8 bases, with 14 bases remaining between them. The CDR3 DNA reads TGTGCCACCAGCAGAGAAGCCACAGACGTCTATGAGCAGTTCTTC. This sequence encodes CATSREATDVYEQFF. The whole variable domain, remainder taken from reference TRBV15 and TRBJ2-1, is DAMVIQNPRYQVTQFGKPVTLSCSQTLNHNVMYWYQQKSSQAPKLLFHYYDKDFNNEADTPDNFQSRRPNTSFCFLDIRSPGLGDTAMYLCATSREATDVYEQFFGPGTRLTVL.

The gene calls are TRBV14 and TRBJ2-4; 7 bases map to TRBD2. This CDR3 is 13 amino acids long. Unmatched junction bases numbered 4, after V lost 1 base and J lost 10 bases. Germline CDR1 is SGHDN and CDR2 is FVKESK. Here the CDR3 DNA reads TGTGCCAGCAGCCAAGCTGGGGGGGGAATTCAGTACTTC. Protein: CASSQAGGGIQYF. Drawing the rest from reference TRBV14 and TRBJ2-4, the complete variable domain is EAGVTQFPSHSVIEKGQTVTLRCDPISGHDNLYWYRRVMGKEIKFLLHFVKESKQDESGMPNNRFLAERTGGTYSTLKVQPAELEDSGVYFCASSQAGGGIQYFGAGTRLSVL.

This clone appeared a single time. This chain joins TRBV7-9 and TRBJ2-7, with TRBD2 matching 10 bases. Germline V gene data show CDR1 as SEHNR and CDR2 as FQNEAQ (reference sequence). Losses at the gene ends were 3 bases for V and 5 bases for J; bases not matched to a gene: 7. The CDR3 runs to 15 residues. CDR3 coding DNA: TGTGCCAGCAGCTTTGAGATAGCGGGAGGAGACGAGCAGTACTTC. Amino acid sequence: CASSFEIAGGDEQYF.

CDR3 region: CASSQTGPRGEQYF. In DNA form, the CDR3 reads TGTGCCAGCAGCCAAACAGGTCCGCGGGGCGAGCAGTACTTC. The chain combines TRBV16 with TRBJ2-7; possibly TRBD2 for D (6 bases). Germline CDR1 reads KGHSY; CDR2 reads FQNENV. V lost 2 bases and J lost 6, with 14 bases in between. The CDR3 contains 14 residues.

Only one count was recorded for this clone. This chain uses TRBV6-5 with TRBJ2-5; a possible D gene is TRBD2 (5 bases). Germline V lookup: CDR1 MNHEY, CDR2 SVGAGI. Trimming cost V 5 bases and J 8 bases, with 15 bases left between them. This CDR3 spans 13 amino acids. The CDR3 sequence: CASSGLDGETQYF. CDR3 sequence (DNA): TGTGCCAGCAGTGGACTGGACGGGGAAACCCAGTACTTC.

The V gene is TRBV5-1, the J gene TRBJ2-3; tentative D call: TRBD2 (5 bases). The CDR3 is made up of 16 amino acids. The germline V and J ends were trimmed by 1 base and 8 bases, with 20 bases remaining between them. Germline V gene lookup returns CDR1 SGHRS and CDR2 YFSETQ. CDR3: CASSLSSGLAPGTQYF. As DNA, the CDR3 is TGCGCCAGCAGCTTGAGCAGTGGGCTAGCTCCCGGTACGCAGTATTTT. The full variable domain, in which reference TRBV5-1 and TRBJ2-3 provide the parts outside the CDR3, is KAGVTQTPRYLIKTRGQQVTLSCSPISGHRSVSWYQQTPGQGLQFLFEYFSETQRNKGNFPGRFSGRQFSNSRSEMNVSTLELGDSALYLCASSLSSGLAPGTQYFGPGTRLTVL.

This clone appeared a single time. The chain employs TRBV11-1 and TRBJ2-3; perhaps TRBD2 as D (5 bases). CDR1 is SGHAT, CDR2 FQDESV, per germline (reference sequence). The V and J ends lost 5 bases and 9 bases respectively, with 21 bases between them. The CDR3 consists of 15 residues. In DNA, the CDR3 is TGTGCCAGCAGCCCATCTGGGGAGCCCCTCCGCACGCAGTATTTT. Translation gives CASSPSGEPLRTQYF.

This chain joins TRBV5-4 and TRBJ1-2; 7 bases match TRBD1. J was trimmed by 3 bases and V by 0 bases; bases with no gene match: 2. The CDR3 length is 14 residues. Germline lookup yields CDR1 SGHNT and CDR2 YYREEE (reference sequence). In DNA form, the CDR3 reads TGTGCCAGCAGCTTGGCCACAGGGGACTATGGCTACACCTTC. Its protein product is CASSLATGDYGYTF.